This TCR beta chain was documented in a study of CD8+ T cells in alopecia areata. Trimming removed 1 base at V and 13 bases at J, with 16 bases between. The CDR3 is made up of 14 amino acids. The germline CDR1 and CDR2 sequences are KGHSH and LQKENI. RNA extraction and reverse transcription yielded cDNA as sequencing template. Data came from immunoSEQ multiplex PCR; TCRdb stores just in-frame clones and leaves some out. In the table there are 110,000 or so clones, 59% of which are singletons. Specimen: CD8+ T cells sorted from blood. The origin of this receptor is a human donor in good health. The genes are TRBV18 and TRBJ1-4; maybe TRBD1 (5 bases). CDR3 protein: CASSPRIWGLRLFF. The CDR3 DNA follows: TGTGCCAGCTCACCACGGATCTGGGGCCTCCGACTGTTTTTT.